This T cell receptor (beta chain) comes out of a study of blood T cell repertoires in COVID-19. In the study's own analysis: Nucleated cell number was recorded as an estimate derived from reference gene primer amplification. Produced via immunoSEQ multiplex PCR; TCRdb's table is partial and in-frame only. V, J and clone size are taken as reported in that table, and D and trimming were inferred from the DNA itself. This table holds 120,000 or so clones, about four fifths found once. The length of the CDR3 is 14 residues. Trimming took 9 bases from V and 5 from J, leaving 19 bases between them. Germline CDR1 reads LNHDA; CDR2 reads SQIVND (reference sequence).

The sample comprised peripheral blood. The chain couples TRBV19 to TRBJ1-2; D is perhaps TRBD1 (5 bases). This TCR was sampled from a man between 40 and 49 years old with active or convalescent COVID-19. This chain's CDR3 is CASRKLTEFYGYTF. The CDR3 DNA is TGTGCCAGCCGTAAGTTGACAGAATTTTATGGCTACACCTTC.